This T cell receptor beta chain was observed in a study of cytomegalovirus exposure and HLA in healthy donors. Whole-study findings and limits: A few CMV-associated chains were confirmed in vitro to be specific for CMV antigens. When a later analysis was performed, an Asian-associated ancestry cluster reportedly had fewer N-insertions than the roughly 630-donor mean. Presence/absence analyses took donor sequencing depth as roughly uniform.

Unmatched junction bases numbered 6, after V lost 2 bases and J lost 2 bases. The CDR3 loop spans 15 amino acids. In germline, CDR1 is LNHNV, CDR2 YYDKDF (reference sequence). The primer mix had 60 Vbeta and 13 Jbeta primers. Libraries were prepared by immunoSEQ multiplex PCR; TCRdb keeps only in-frame clonotypes and omits some of them. This sample has about 120,000 clones, with over 8.5% found just once. Comments on this clone: The target antigen is unknown.

The chain is built from TRBV15 and TRBJ2-7; 7 bases are shared with TRBD1. This sequence was found in a woman in her forties in good health and CMV-seropositive. Sequenced input: PBMCs. This CDR3 is CATSRSDRLTYEQYF. As DNA, the CDR3 is TGTGCCACCAGCAGATCGGACAGGTTAACCTACGAGCAGTACTTC.